Below are 21 T cell receptor beta chains sequenced from a single sample in a study of blood T cells in healthy people across ages. Alongside a J-beta primer mix, a sample-barcoded 5' primer served in a second PCR lasting about 7 to 12 cycles. Each CDR3 protein is one row after TCRdb ran MiXCR on the 5' RACE reads. Found here are 850,000 or so distinct CDR3 sequences, less than 35% of them singletons; the top ten hold 15% to 20%. The sequenced sample consisted of blood. These receptors came from a woman aged 80 or older in good health.

This clonotype was seen only once. A read error is possible here, since a much larger clone lies one base away. The chain carries TRBV5-1 and TRBJ1-4; D unclear. Germline assignment: CDR1 SGHRS and CDR2 YFSETQ. CDR3 length equals 16 residues. CDR3 bases: TGCGCCAGCAGCTTGGCCGCCGGCGCAACTAATGAAAATCTGTTTTTT. Translation gives CASSLAAGATNENLFF. Supplemented by reference TRBV5-1 and TRBJ1-4, the full variable domain reads KAGVTQTPRYLIKTRGQQVTLSCSPISGHRSVSWYQQTPGQGLQFLFEYFSETQRNKGNFPGRFSGRQFSNSRSEMNVSTLELGDSALYLCASSLAAGATNENLFFGSGTQLSVL.

This chain uses TRBV20-1 with TRBJ1-5; a possible D gene is TRBD1 (5 bases). Trimming took 0 bases from V and 1 from J, leaving 7 bases between them. This CDR3 has 14 residues. Looked up from germline, CDR1 is DFQATT and CDR2 is SNEGSKA (reference sequence). The CDR3 DNA follows: TGCAGTGCTAGAGACGGGGGAAGCAATCAGCCCCAGCATTTT. Its protein product is CSARDGGSNQPQHF.

A word on this clonotype: At one end, the junction sequence differs from germline, possibly due to a read error. This sequence joins TRBV5-1 and TRBJ2-5; 9 bases map to TRBD2. CDR1 SGHRS and CDR2 YFSETQ come from the germline V gene. The CDR3 is 14 amino acids. The CDR3 sequence: CTSSGGGGEETQYF. DNA of the CDR3: TGCACCAGCAGCGGTGGCGGGGGGGAAGAGACCCAGTACTTC.

With respect to this clonotype: A read error is possible here, since a much larger clone lies one base away. The chain employs TRBV20-1 and TRBJ1-2; the D is unclear. The CDR3 has 11 amino acids. CDR1 and CDR2 (germline): DFQATT, SNEGSKA (reference sequence). As DNA, the CDR3 is TGCAGTACTAGAGGCTTTGGGGGCTACACCTTC. This codes for CSTRGFGGYTF.

This clonotype occurred many times. The chain has TRBV5-1 and TRBJ2-3, with D possibly called TRBD1 or TRBD2 (5 bases each). The CDR3 runs to 15 residues. The germline CDR1 and CDR2 sequences are SGHRS and YFSETQ. V shed 0 bases and J shed 4 bases, with 12 bases lying between them. The CDR3 here is CASSLVGGRPDTQYF. DNA of the CDR3: TGCGCCAGCAGCTTGGTTGGGGGACGGCCAGATACGCAGTATTTT. Together with reference TRBV5-1 and TRBJ2-3, the CDR3 gives the full variable domain: KAGVTQTPRYLIKTRGQQVTLSCSPISGHRSVSWYQQTPGQGLQFLFEYFSETQRNKGNFPGRFSGRQFSNSRSEMNVSTLELGDSALYLCASSLVGGRPDTQYFGPGTRLTVL.

This clonotype was detected a few times. The rearrangement joins TRBV6-1 to TRBJ2-3, with D possibly TRBD2 on 7 matching bases. The CDR3 consists of 14 residues. Germline CDR1 reads MNHNS; CDR2 reads SASEGT. Trimming removed 9 bases at V and 5 bases at J, with 18 bases between. The CDR3 DNA is TGTGCCAGTTGTGTGGGGCGGGGGCAAGATACGCAGTATTTT. Translation: CASCVGRGQDTQYF.

This clonotype turned up a few times. A read error may be the cause here, since a much bigger clone is one base away. The rearrangement joins TRBV10-1 to TRBJ2-1, with D uncertain. CDR3 size: 16 residues. Per germline, CDR1 WNHNN and CDR2 SYGVQD (reference sequence). The CDR3 reads CASSESMQWTSNERFF. CDR3 nucleotide sequence: TGCGCCAGCAGTGAGTCGATGCAGTGGACGTCCAATGAGCGGTTCTTC.

J is TRBJ1-5 and V is TRBV6-6, with 9 bases lining up with TRBD1. Trimming cost V 2 bases and J 5 bases; bases outside gene matches: 7. The CDR3 runs to 16 residues. Germline V gene data show CDR1 as MNHNY and CDR2 as SVGAGI (reference sequence). The CDR3 sequence: CASSYGLDRGDQPQHF. The CDR3 coding sequence is TGTGCCAGCAGTTACGGTCTTGACAGGGGGGATCAGCCCCAGCATTTT.

In its sample, this clonotype was seen a few times. The genes are TRBV25-1 and TRBJ2-5, with 12 bases matching TRBD1. Germline CDR1 reads MGHDK; CDR2 reads SYGVNS. Germline trimming cut 6 bases from V and 5 bases from J; bases unmatched to any gene: 7. The CDR3 runs 15 residues. Written as DNA, the CDR3 is TGTGCCAGCAGCGATGCGGGACAGGGGGCTGAGACCCAGTACTTC. This translates into CASSDAGQGAETQYF.

At least ten counts were recorded for this clonotype. The rearrangement joins TRBV7-9 to TRBJ1-4; D might be TRBD1 (5 bases). The CDR3 is 12 amino acids. Per the germline V gene, CDR1 is SEHNR and CDR2 is FQNEAQ (reference sequence). V was trimmed by 5 bases and J by 8 bases, leaving 9 bases between them. The CDR3 protein is CASSPQGEKLFF. CDR3 in DNA: TGTGCCAGCAGCCCGCAGGGAGAAAAACTGTTTTTT. Looking up the rest from reference TRBV7-9 and TRBJ1-4 gives the full variable domain: DTGVSQNPRHKITKRGQNVTFRCDPISEHNRLYWYRQTLGQGPEFLTYFQNEAQLEKSRLLSDRFSAERPKGSFSTLEIQRTEQGDSAMYLCASSPQGEKLFFGSGTQLSVL.

Ten or more counts support this clonotype. V gene TRBV12-3 or TRBV12-4 combines with J gene TRBJ2-4; D not certain. Between the trimmed V and J ends, which lost 6 bases and 0 bases, there was a span of 9 bases. The CDR3 is 14 residues long. The CDR3 DNA is TGTGCCAGCAGCCCTGTCGGAGCCAAAAACATTCAGTACTTC. Its translation is CASSPVGAKNIQYF.

V gene TRBV4-1 combines with J gene TRBJ1-2; TRBD1 might be the D (6 bases). The germline V and J ends were trimmed by 6 bases and 0 bases, with 17 bases remaining between them. The CDR3 has 16 residues. The germline V gene has CDR1 MGHRA and CDR2 YSYEKL. The CDR3: CASSETRTAANYGYTF. CDR3 DNA sequence: TGCGCCAGCAGTGAAACTCGGACAGCCGCTAACTATGGCTACACCTTC.

This chain uses TRBV18 with TRBJ2-5; 8 nucleotides agree with TRBD1. CDR3 size: 19 residues. CDR1 is KGHSH and CDR2 is LQKENI in the germline V gene. With 6 bases clipped from V and 2 bases from J, the junction kept 20 bases outside the gene matches. The CDR3 sequence is CASSPIPGTGGRGQETQYF. In DNA, the CDR3 is TGTGCCAGCTCCCCGATACCCGGGACAGGCGGACGCGGGCAAGAGACCCAGTACTTC.

This chain joins TRBV20-1 and TRBJ2-5; 12 nucleotides agree with TRBD2. The CDR3 runs to 16 residues. Per the germline V gene, CDR1 is DFQATT and CDR2 is SNEGSKA (reference sequence). V lost 0 bases and J lost 5; bases outside the gene matches: 7. The CDR3 here is CSARDLLAGGRETQYF. DNA of the CDR3: TGCAGTGCTAGAGATCTGCTAGCGGGGGGGCGGGAGACCCAGTACTTC.

This sequence joins TRBV27 and TRBJ2-3, with 8 bases that match TRBD1. The V segment lost 3 bases and the J segment 5 bases; nucleotides outside the gene matches: 4. This CDR3 spans 14 amino acids. The germline V gene has CDR1 MNHEY and CDR2 SMNVEV (reference sequence). This CDR3 reads CASSLQGARDTQYF. The CDR3 DNA sequence: TGTGCCAGCAGTTTGCAGGGGGCCCGAGATACGCAGTATTTT.

This clonotype was seen a handful of times. V usage is TRBV5-1 and J usage is TRBJ1-4, with D unclear. V was cut by 0 bases and J by 6 bases, with 12 bases left in between. The CDR3 spans 15 residues. Germline lookup yields CDR1 SGHRS and CDR2 YFSETQ. The CDR3, as DNA: TGCGCCAGCAGCTTGGCTGCCAGTATCTATGAAAAACTGTTTTTT. It codes for CASSLAASIYEKLFF. Full variable domain (missing parts from reference TRBV5-1 and TRBJ1-4): KAGVTQTPRYLIKTRGQQVTLSCSPISGHRSVSWYQQTPGQGLQFLFEYFSETQRNKGNFPGRFSGRQFSNSRSEMNVSTLELGDSALYLCASSLAASIYEKLFFGSGTQLSVL.

This rearrangement joins TRBV3-1 to TRBJ2-7, with 8 bases lining up with TRBD1. The J segment lost 2 bases and the V segment lost 4 bases, leaving 7 bases of the junction unmatched. Germline V CDR1 and CDR2: LGHDT, YNNKEL (reference sequence). This CDR3 comprises 15 residues. The CDR3 DNA is TGTGCCAGCAGCCGGCTGACAGGGGTTGCCTACGAGCAGTACTTC. This sequence encodes CASSRLTGVAYEQYF.

This clonotype has a count of ten or more. This chain links TRBV5-1 with TRBJ1-2; D ambiguous. The CDR3 loop spans 12 amino acids. The germline gives CDR1 SGHRS, CDR2 YFSETQ. V was pared by 2 bases and J by 8 bases, with 10 bases between. CDR3 sequence (DNA): TGCGCCAGCAGCTTTGGGGATCGAGGCTACACCTTC. This encodes CASSFGDRGYTF.

This clonotype has more than one count but fewer than ten. A much larger clone lies a single base off, so this may be a read error. The CDR3 DNA follows: TGTGCCAGCTCACCCGGGGAGGGTGTTCCCAAGAGCGAGGACTTC. It yields the protein CASSPGEGVPKSEDF. The genes are TRBV18 and TRBJ2-4; 7 positions match TRBD2. The CDR3 loop spans 15 amino acids. In germline, CDR1 is KGHSH, CDR2 LQKENI. Variable domain in full (rest from reference TRBV18 and TRBJ2-4): NAGVMQNPRHLVRRRGQEARLRCSPMKGHSHVYWYRQLPEEGLKFMVYLQKENIIDESGMPKERFSAEFPKEGPSILRIQQVVRGDSAAYFCASSPGEGVPKSEDFGAGTRLSVL.

This clonotype was found a few times. The gene calls are TRBV5-1 and TRBJ1-1; D is unclear. The CDR3 has 14 residues. The germline V and J ends were trimmed by 0 bases and 3 bases, with 9 bases remaining between them. Germline values: CDR1 SGHRS, CDR2 YFSETQ. CDR3 protein: CASSLVGGDTEAFF. The CDR3 nucleotides are TGCGCCAGCAGCTTGGTTGGTGGGGACACTGAAGCTTTCTTT.

This clonotype was detected many times. This rearrangement joins TRBV9 to TRBJ2-7; TRBD1 matches at 10 bases. V lost 1 base and J lost 3; bases outside the gene matches: 4. Per the germline V gene, CDR1 is SGDLS and CDR2 is YYNGEE. The CDR3 contains 15 residues. The CDR3 sequence is CASSVLGTGVYEQYF. CDR3 nucleotides: TGTGCCAGCAGCGTATTAGGGACAGGGGTCTACGAGCAGTACTTC.